This T cell receptor beta chain was captured by sequencing in a study of OX40 agonist ivuxolimab in advanced cancers. Study context: Each dose-escalation patient presented with hepatocellular carcinoma, melanoma, renal cell or head and neck cancer.

Patients were ineligible given autoimmune disease history or systemic immunosuppression. Produced via immunoSEQ multiplex PCR; TCRdb's table is partial and in-frame only. The table lists about 59,000 clones, 82% of them singletons, with approximately 0.57% in the top ten. Deletions cut 6 bases from V and 1 base from J, with 19 bases between. The CDR3 spans 17 residues. The germline gives CDR1 SEHNR, CDR2 FQNEAQ (reference sequence). Study-wide findings and caveats: Averaging showed that CD8+ T cells had more expanded clones than CD4+ did.

About this clone: The antigen is not known.

V is TRBV7-9 and J is TRBJ1-3, with D perhaps matching TRBD1 (6 bases). The TCR originated in an adult with an advanced solid tumor such as melanoma, head and neck, liver or kidney cancer. The material sequenced was CD4+ or CD8+ T cells sorted from blood, taken in a trial of the OX40 agonist ivuxolimab. The CDR3 spells CASSSTRDIGSGNTIYF. The DNA for the CDR3 is TGTGCCAGCAGTTCAACACGGGACATAGGGTCTGGAAACACCATATATTTT.